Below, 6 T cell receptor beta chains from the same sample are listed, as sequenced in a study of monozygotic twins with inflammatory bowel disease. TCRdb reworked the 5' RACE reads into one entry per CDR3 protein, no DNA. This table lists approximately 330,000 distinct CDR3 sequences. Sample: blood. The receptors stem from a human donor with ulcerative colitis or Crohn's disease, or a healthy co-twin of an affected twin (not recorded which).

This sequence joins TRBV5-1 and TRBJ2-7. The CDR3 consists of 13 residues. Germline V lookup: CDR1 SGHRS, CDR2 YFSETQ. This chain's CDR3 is CASRMGTKYEQYF.

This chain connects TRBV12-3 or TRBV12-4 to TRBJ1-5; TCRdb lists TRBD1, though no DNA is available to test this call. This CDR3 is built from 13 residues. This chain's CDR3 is CASSIQGHQPQHF.

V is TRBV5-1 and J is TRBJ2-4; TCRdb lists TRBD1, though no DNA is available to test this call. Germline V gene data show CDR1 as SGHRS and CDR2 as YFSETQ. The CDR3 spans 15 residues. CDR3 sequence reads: CASSLDYRGRNIQYF. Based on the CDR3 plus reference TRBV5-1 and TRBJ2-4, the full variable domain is KAGVTQTPRYLIKTRGQQVTLSCSPISGHRSVSWYQQTPGQGLQFLFEYFSETQRNKGNFPGRFSGRQFSNSRSEMNVSTLELGDSALYLCASSLDYRGRNIQYFGAGTRLSVL.

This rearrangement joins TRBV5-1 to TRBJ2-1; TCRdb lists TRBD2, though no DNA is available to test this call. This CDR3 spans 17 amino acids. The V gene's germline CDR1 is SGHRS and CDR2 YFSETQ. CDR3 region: CASSLTSPGLAIYEQFF. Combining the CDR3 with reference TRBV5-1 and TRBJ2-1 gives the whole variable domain KAGVTQTPRYLIKTRGQQVTLSCSPISGHRSVSWYQQTPGQGLQFLFEYFSETQRNKGNFPGRFSGRQFSNSRSEMNVSTLELGDSALYLCASSLTSPGLAIYEQFFGPGTRLTVL.

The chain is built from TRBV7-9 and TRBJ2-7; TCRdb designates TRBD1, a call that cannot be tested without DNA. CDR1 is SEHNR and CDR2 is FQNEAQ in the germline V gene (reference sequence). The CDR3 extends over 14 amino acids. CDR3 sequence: CASSSQDWAYEQYF.

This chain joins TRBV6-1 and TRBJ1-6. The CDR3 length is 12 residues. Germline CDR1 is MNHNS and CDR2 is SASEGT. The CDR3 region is CASSDFYSPLHF.